This is a list of T cell receptor beta chains from one sample in a study of response to subunit inactivated influenza vaccine. Via MiXCR, TCRdb re-called the RT-PCR reads, giving one row per CDR3 protein. The sample has 650,000 to 800,000 distinct CDR3 sequences; about 14% are singletons. The sequences come from PBMCs from blood, collected less than 15 days before vaccination. These receptors all stem from a man aged 45-60 years who received an inactivated influenza vaccine. The conserved cysteine and the conserved F or W are not part of the CDR3 here. Clone size is stated in some rows and not others, as once, few, many or a class when expanded.

clone size	V gene	J gene	CDR3 protein
NA	TRBV29-1	TRBJ1-1	SVRHRGDTEAF
NA	TRBV20-1	TRBJ2-5	SARDSSGSRETQY
many	TRBV29-1	TRBJ2-7	SVGTGYEQY
many	TRBV10-3	TRBJ2-5	AISDSGSEVQQETQY
few	TRBV6-1	TRBJ1-5	ASSEGGSSAQH
NA	TRBV24-1	TRBJ2-1	ATSDLTRSYNEQF
NA	TRBV24-1	TRBJ2-3	ATSDSRIAGLTDTQY
many	TRBV29-1	TRBJ2-2	STWTVNTGELF
few	TRBV29-1	TRBJ2-7	SVGGLAGVEQY
NA	TRBV7-2	TRBJ2-5	ASSPYRGLVETQY
few	TRBV5-1	TRBJ2-5	ASSLNMLETQY
NA	TRBV28	TRBJ2-7	ASRLHSGGDSYEQY
few	TRBV7-6	TRBJ2-2	ASSLAQGGNTGELF
many	TRBV12-3/TRBV12-4	TRBJ2-5	ASTGASGKETQY
NA	TRBV20-1	TRBJ1-5	SAIKGTALNQPQH
NA	TRBV18	TRBJ2-3	ASSPLPRASTDTQY
NA	TRBV6-2/TRBV6-3	TRBJ2-1	ASSAPGNLRREQF
few	TRBV6-4	TRBJ2-3	ASRRPSDGGSTDTQY